These 8 T cell receptor beta chains share one sample of origin, sequenced in a study of blood T cell repertoires in COVID-19 (TCRdb year 2020). The method behind the library was the immunoSEQ multiplex PCR assay. TCRdb retrieved this table from immuneACCESS and kept in-frame rearrangements only. Not all clones are present; in checked studies, unresolved V genes account for under half, and no reason is known for the remainder. Here the sample has 200,000 to 300,000 clones; about 80% occur a single time. Approximately 9.6% of the sample is taken by the ten largest. Sequenced sample: peripheral blood. These TCRs come from a woman at least 80 years old with acute or convalescent COVID-19.

In its sample, this clone was seen a few times. The chain has TRBV2 and TRBJ2-2; possible D gene TRBD1, 6 bases. CDR3 length: 15 residues. The germline V and J ends were trimmed by 4 bases and 5 bases, with 14 bases remaining between them. Germline loops: CDR1 SNHLY, CDR2 FYNNEI. The CDR3 protein is CASSGSQGSTGELFF. In nucleotides, the CDR3 is TGTGCCAGCAGTGGCTCCCAGGGGTCAACCGGGGAGCTGTTTTTT.

This chain joins TRBV28 and TRBJ2-7, with 7 nucleotides matching TRBD1. The CDR3 loop spans 14 amino acids. V shed 7 bases, J shed 2 bases, and the junction held 8 bases outside the gene matches. Germline lookup yields CDR1 MDHEN and CDR2 SYDVKM. The CDR3: CASTRRGGPYEQYF. CDR3 nucleotide sequence: TGTGCCAGCACGAGAAGAGGGGGCCCCTACGAGCAGTACTTC.

Turning to this clone: One junction end disagrees with the germline gene, perhaps due to a read error. The chain employs TRBV7-7 and TRBJ2-5; 9 bases agree with TRBD1. This CDR3 is 16 amino acids long. Germline CDR1 is SSHAT and CDR2 is FNYEAQ (reference sequence). The CDR3 bases are TGTGCTAGCAGCTTAGCTAGGACAGGGGTTGGGGAGACCCAGTACTTC. As protein: CASSLARTGVGETQYF.

The gene calls are TRBV7-6 and TRBJ2-3; 8 bases are a match to TRBD2. The CDR3 has 16 amino acids. CDR1 and CDR2 (germline): SGHVS, FNYEAQ. Trimming cost V 1 base and J 6 bases; bases outside gene matches: 9. This CDR3 reads CASSLVGSGAADTQYF. CDR3 bases: TGTGCCAGCAGCTTAGTGGGTAGCGGGGCGGCGGATACGCAGTATTTT.

As DNA, the CDR3 is TGTGCCAGCGGGGGAACCGGACAGGGGGATCGCTACGAGCAGTACTTC. This sequence encodes CASGGTGQGDRYEQYF. The chain combines TRBV5-4 with TRBJ2-7; 10 positions agree with TRBD1. The CDR3 spans 16 residues. V lost 7 bases, J lost 3 bases, and 13 bases stayed unmatched. Germline CDR1 and CDR2: SGHNT and YYREEE (reference sequence).

The genes are TRBV5-5 and TRBJ1-2; D ambiguous. V lost 0 bases and J 0 bases, leaving 6 bases between the germline ends. Germline CDR1 SGHKS, CDR2 YYEKEE (reference sequence). This CDR3 has 14 amino acids. Here the CDR3 reads CASSLGPANYGYTF. Here the CDR3 DNA reads TGTGCCAGCAGCTTGGGGCCCGCTAACTATGGCTACACCTTC.

This clone has more than one count but fewer than ten. V usage is TRBV2 and J usage is TRBJ1-2; D not resolved. CDR1 and CDR2 from the germline V gene are SNHLY and FYNNEI. The CDR3 totals 15 residues. The germline V and J ends were trimmed by 4 bases and 4 bases, with 16 bases remaining between them. DNA of the CDR3: TGTGCCAGCAGTGCCCGCCGCCGCGAGTTCTATGGCTACACCTTC. Residues: CASSARRREFYGYTF.

The chain carries TRBV9 and TRBJ1-4; no definite D call. Trimming took off 0 bases at V and 5 bases at J, with 5 bases between the two ends. This CDR3 spans 13 amino acids. Germline CDR1 reads SGDLS; CDR2 reads YYNGEE. Here the CDR3 reads CASSVDTNEKLFF. The CDR3, as DNA: TGTGCCAGCAGCGTAGACACGAATGAAAAACTGTTTTTT. Filled out from reference TRBV9 and TRBJ1-4, the complete variable domain reads DSGVTQTPKHLITATGQRVTLRCSPRSGDLSVYWYQQSLDQGLQFLIQYYNGEERAKGNILERFSAQQFPDLHSELNLSSLELGDSALYFCASSVDTNEKLFFGSGTQLSVL.